Here is one T cell receptor beta chain with its context. This sample was taken from a study of blood T cell repertoires in COVID-19. Original processing notes: Using reference gene primer amplification, nucleated cell counts were estimated. TCRdb's copy holds only in-frame clones and misses some; the assay was immunoSEQ multiplex PCR. Clone size and the V and J calls come from that table; the DNA yielded D and trimming. The table records 150,000 to 200,000 clones, approximately 86% of them present only once. Germline CDR1 is SGHVS and CDR2 is FQNEAQ. The V end lost 6 bases, the J end lost 5 bases, and 13 bases lay between the germline ends. The CDR3 covers 14 residues.

The rearrangement joins TRBV7-8 to TRBJ2-2; D may be TRBD1 (6 bases). The material sequenced was peripheral blood. The sequence was collected from an older man with acute or convalescent COVID-19. The CDR3, as DNA: TGTGCCAGCAGTTACAGCAGGGGAACCGGGGAGCTGTTTTTT. It codes for CASSYSRGTGELFF.